This TCR beta chain was recovered during a study of blood T cell repertoires in COVID-19. Across the whole study: Material from acute and convalescent COVID-19 was sourced from the United States, Italy and Spain. T cells, B-cell-depleted T cells, or PBMCs provided the cDNA or gDNA that served as material.

As processed by the authors: Researchers report that nucleated cell counts were estimated from reference gene primer amplification. The table came from immunoSEQ multiplex PCR; TCRdb's copy has only in-frame clones and leaves some out. Clonal size and the V and J genes are those of that table, whereas D and trimming came from the DNA. The repertoire holds about 120,000 clones, with more than 70% as singletons. The CDR3 sequence is 16 residues long. V shed 2 bases and J shed 5 bases, with 18 bases lying between them. Per the germline V gene, CDR1 is SGHVS and CDR2 is FQNEAQ. The rearrangement links TRBV7-8 to TRBJ1-1; D might be TRBD1 (5 bases). The TCR sequence derives from a human donor in a cohort sampled during active COVID-19. Sequences were obtained from peripheral blood. The CDR3 loop reads CASSLQPAGRRTEAFF. CDR3 DNA: TGTGCCAGCAGCTTACAGCCGGCAGGGCGGCGGACTGAAGCTTTCTTT. Using reference TRBV7-8 and TRBJ1-1 for the parts outside the CDR3, the full variable domain is GAGVSQSPRYKVAKRGQDVALRCDPISGHVSLFWYQQALGQGPEFLTYFQNEAQLDKSGLPSDRFFAERPEGSVSTLKIQRTQQEDSAVYLCASSLQPAGRRTEAFFGQGTRLTVV.